Reported below is one T cell receptor beta chain. The sample originates from a study of blood T cell repertoires in COVID-19. Overall study: In each case, the material was cDNA or gDNA derived from T cells, B-cell-depleted T cells, or PBMCs.

V lost 8 bases and J 0 bases, leaving 4 bases between the germline ends. There are 11 residues in the CDR3. Per germline, CDR1 LNHDA and CDR2 SQIVND (reference sequence). In the authors' workflow: The assay estimated nucleated cells by amplifying reference gene primers. Produced via immunoSEQ multiplex PCR; TCRdb's table is partial and in-frame only. For V, J and clone size, that table is used; D and trimming come from the DNA. Found here are approximately 210,000 clones, around 86% of them singletons; the top ten hold approximately 7.2%. Sequenced: PBMCs or T cells enriched from blood (not recorded which). This receptor was taken from a man younger than 40 in a cohort exposed to, infected with or recovered from COVID-19 (not recorded which). The chain employs TRBV19 and TRBJ1-1; no definite D call. In nucleotides, the CDR3 is TGTGCCAGTGAGCTGAACACTGAAGCTTTCTTT. This sequence encodes CASELNTEAFF.